This TCR beta chain appears in the sequencing data of a study of shared clonotypes between healthy human individuals. As for this clone: The antigen remains unidentified.

CDR1 is SGHRS and CDR2 is YFSETQ in the germline V gene. The CDR3 totals 15 residues. V was pared by 4 bases and J by 0 bases, with 6 bases of the junction left unmatched. Findings and caveats of the study: Clonotypes that were shared across a few donors made up approximately 5% of naive CD4 clonotypes.

Splitting of each subset's genomic DNA was done evenly across several immunoSEQ plates. Approximately 210 ng DNA, about 33,000 T cell genomes, went into each sorted-subset replicate PCR. Sequencing was performed with immunoSEQ multiplex PCR; in TCRdb, only in-frame clones are kept and a portion is missing. The top ten clones hold 0.5% to 0.65% of a sample with over 850,000 clones, about 80% of them seen once. Sequencing was carried out using memory CD4+ T cells from PBMCs. Indicated subset: CD45RA-negative fraction. This clonotype was obtained from a man aged 18 to 35 in good health. Some clones in this sample may be carry-over from other donors' samples. The chain recombines TRBV5-1 with TRBJ2-7; 8 nucleotides match TRBD1. The CDR3 nucleotides read TGCGCCAGCAGCCACGGGACAGGTTACTCCTACGAGCAGTACTTC. Residues: CASSHGTGYSYEQYF. The complete variable domain, with remaining parts taken from reference TRBV5-1 and TRBJ2-7, reads KAGVTQTPRYLIKTRGQQVTLSCSPISGHRSVSWYQQTPGQGLQFLFEYFSETQRNKGNFPGRFSGRQFSNSRSEMNVSTLELGDSALYLCASSHGTGYSYEQYFGPGTRLTVT.